Each of the 5 T cell receptor beta chains below was sequenced from the same sample in a study of blood T cells in healthy people across ages (dated by TCRdb to the mid-2010s). Libraries came from 5' RACE. Sequencer: Illumina HiSeq 2500. The second PCR ran for roughly 7 to 12 cycles and used a J-beta primer mix along with a sample-barcoded 5' primer. Using fastp at Q25 and MiXCR, TCRdb reprocessed the public reads and kept productive beta chains. Duplicate CDR3 protein sequences are folded into a single record with the most common DNA and genes. This sample gives about 970,000 distinct CDR3 sequences in total; about 51% of them show up just once. The biggest ten clones account for roughly a fifth of the sample. The sample was blood. The receptors were sampled from a woman aged 55-69 years in good health.

This sequence joins TRBV12-3 or TRBV12-4 and TRBJ2-7; D is tentatively TRBD1 or TRBD2 (7 bases each). V was clipped by 7 bases and J by 5 bases, with 18 bases between them. The CDR3 runs to 14 residues. Here the CDR3 reads CASNSGRGGDEQYF. As DNA, the CDR3 is TGTGCCAGCAATTCGGGCAGGGGGGGAGACGAGCAGTACTTC.

The chain is built from TRBV6-5 and TRBJ2-1; TRBD2 matches 7 bases. V shed 8 bases, J shed 12 bases, and the junction held 13 bases outside the gene matches. Per germline, CDR1 MNHEY and CDR2 SVGAGI. The CDR3 covers 13 residues. CDR3 coding DNA: TGTGCCAGCGCCATGTGGCGGGAGATCGGGCAGTTCTTC. Protein: CASAMWREIGQFF.

This chain connects TRBV12-3 or TRBV12-4 to TRBJ2-7; D gene ambiguous. The V end was cut by 3 bases, the J end by 1 base, with 7 bases between. CDR3 length equals 13 residues. The CDR3 nucleotides read TGTGCCAGCAGTTTTGACGGTTCCTACGAGCAGTACTTC. Encoded protein: CASSFDGSYEQYF.

The genes are TRBV6-5 and TRBJ2-3; D remains ambiguous. The CDR3 sequence is 14 residues long. Germline CDR1 MNHEY, CDR2 SVGAGI. Trimming left V 5 bases short and J 2 bases short, with 11 bases between. In DNA form, the CDR3 reads TGTGCCAGCAGTCGAGCAGCTGTCACAGATACGCAGTATTTT. Translated, it gives CASSRAAVTDTQYF.

This clonotype was counted only a few times. The chain uses TRBV6-4 and TRBJ2-2, with D perhaps TRBD1 (5 bases). The CDR3 totals 14 residues. V was cut by 6 bases and J by 3 bases, with 11 bases left in between. Per the germline V gene, CDR1 is MRHNA and CDR2 is SNTAGT. The CDR3 here is CASSPDRYTGELFF. As DNA, the CDR3 is TGTGCCAGCAGCCCAGACAGATACACCGGGGAGCTGTTTTTT.